A selection of T cell receptor beta chains follows, all from one sample in a study of T cell responses to AZD1222 COVID-19 vaccine. The protocol was immunoSEQ multiplex PCR, while the TCRdb copy is restricted to in-frame clones and leaves out a portion. The top ten clones hold about 1% of a sample with about 220,000 clones, approximately 94% of them seen once. The sequencing here drew on peripheral blood, taken on day 0 of MenACWY control vaccination. The receptors come from an adult in good health. CDR3s include the opening cysteine and the closing phenylalanine or tryptophan. The D gene is left open where the match is weak. Only some rows state a clone size, as once, few, many or a class for expanded clones.

once,TRBJ1-1,TRBV4-2,TRBD1,CASSQDRGLITEAFF,TGTGCCAGCAGCCAAGACAGGGGGCTGATCACTGAAGCTTTCTTT
.,TRBJ2-3,TRBV4-3,.,CASSLQGTDTQYF,TGCGCCAGCAGCCTCCAGGGCACAGATACGCAGTATTTT
.,TRBJ2-4,TRBV4-2,.,CASSQGTPLAKNIQYF,TGTGCCAGCAGCCAGGGGACCCCCTTAGCCAAAAACATTCAGTACTTC
.,TRBJ2-5,TRBV7-2,.,CASSLFSIETQYF,TGTGCCAGCAGCTTATTCTCAATTGAGACCCAGTACTTC
.,TRBJ1-3,TRBV11-2,.,CASSPRGLQPSGNTIYF,TGTGCCAGCAGCCCCCGGGGACTCCAACCCTCTGGAAACACCATATATTTT
.,TRBJ1-2,TRBV18,.,CAIYKGPGYGYTF,TGTGCCATATATAAAGGTCCCGGCTATGGCTACACCTTC
.,TRBJ2-3,TRBV5-1,.,CASSSRATQYF,TGCGCCAGCAGCTCACGCGCTACGCAGTATTTT
.,TRBJ1-2,TRBV9,.,CASSHQDGYTF,TGTGCCAGCAGTCACCAGGATGGCTACACCTTC
once,TRBJ2-3,TRBV29-1,TRBD1,CSVVTRQGTDTQYF,TGCAGCGTCGTTACCCGACAGGGGACAGATACGCAGTATTTT
.,TRBJ1-1,TRBV2,.,CASSGRIEAFF,TGTGCCAGCAGTGGTAGGATTGAAGCTTTCTTT
.,TRBJ1-1,TRBV30,.,CAWSPNSNTEAFF,TGTGCCTGGAGCCCTAACAGTAACACTGAAGCTTTCTTT
once,TRBJ1-5,TRBV3-1/TRBV3-2,.,CASSQDLTENQPQHF,TGTGCCAGCAGCCAAGATTTGACGGAGAATCAGCCCCAGCATTTT
.,TRBJ2-6,TRBV30,.,CAWSVRAGANVLTF,TGTGCCTGGAGTGTGCGTGCTGGGGCCAACGTCCTGACTTTC
.,TRBJ2-3,TRBV7-2,TRBD1,CASSLVRQGWGDTQYF,TGTGCCAGCAGCTTAGTTAGACAGGGGTGGGGAGATACGCAGTATTTT
.,TRBJ1-3,TRBV2,.,CASSERGVIYF,TGTGCCAGCAGTGAAAGGGGTGTCATATATTTT
.,TRBJ1-2,TRBV5-4,.,CASSLSSARGKYGYTF,TGTGCCAGCAGCTTGAGTAGTGCCAGGGGAAAATATGGCTACACCTTC
.,TRBJ1-2,TRBV4-3,.,CASSQDREGLGYGYTF,TGCGCCAGCAGCCAAGATCGAGAGGGGTTAGGCTATGGCTACACCTTC
.,TRBJ1-6,TRBV9,.,CASSATTSTGSPLHF,TGTGCCAGCAGCGCCACCACCTCGACGGGGTCACCCCTCCACTTT
.,TRBJ1-5,TRBV7-9,.,CASSPDTGGQPQHF,TGTGCCAGCAGCCCTGACACGGGGGGGCAGCCCCAGCATTTT
.,TRBJ1-1,TRBV5-8,.,CASSLAGQAGNLEAFF,TGTGCCAGCAGCTTGGCCGGGCAGGCCGGTAACCTAGAAGCTTTCTTT
.,TRBJ2-5,TRBV7-2,TRBD2,CASSLGLAGAETQYF,TGTGCCAGCAGCTTGGGACTAGCGGGGGCTGAGACCCAGTACTTC
.,TRBJ2-7,TRBV5-1,.,CASRTGLSSYEQYF,TGCGCCAGCCGTACAGGGCTGAGCTCCTACGAGCAGTACTTC
.,TRBJ1-5,TRBV27,.,CASSWVGGTQPQHF,TGTGCCAGCAGCTGGGTCGGGGGGACTCAGCCCCAGCATTTT
.,TRBJ1-1,TRBV4-3,.,CASSQVTGRNTEAFF,TGCGCCAGCAGCCAAGTTACAGGGAGGAACACTGAAGCTTTCTTT
.,TRBJ2-5,TRBV11-2,TRBD1,CASSLQGAQETQYF,TGTGCCAGCAGCTTGCAGGGGGCCCAAGAGACCCAGTACTTC
.,TRBJ1-5,TRBV12-3/TRBV12-4,TRBD1,CASSSTGNQPQHF,TGTGCCAGCAGTTCGACAGGGAATCAGCCCCAGCATTTT
few,TRBJ2-5,TRBV19,.,CASSKFQETQYF,TGTGCCAGTAGTAAATTCCAAGAGACCCAGTACTTC
.,TRBJ1-5,TRBV19,.,CASSTRFGLPQHF,TGTGCCAGTAGTACCAGGTTTGGCCTGCCCCAGCATTTT
.,TRBJ2-2,TRBV9,.,CASEASNTGELFF,TGTGCCAGCGAAGCTTCGAACACCGGGGAGCTGTTTTTT
.,TRBJ2-5,TRBV7-3,TRBD1,CASSRDREKTQYF,TGTGCCAGCAGCAGGGACAGGGAGAAGACCCAGTACTTC
.,TRBJ2-7,TRBV2,.,CASSGGGAGVYEQYF,TGTGCCAGCAGTGGAGGGGGGGCCGGAGTCTACGAGCAGTACTTC
few,TRBJ1-2,TRBV5-4,.,CASSLTGVYGYTF,TGTGCCAGCAGCCTGACAGGAGTCTATGGCTACACCTTC
.,TRBJ1-2,TRBV25-1,.,CASSPQGNYGYTF,TGTGCCAGCAGCCCCCAGGGTAACTATGGCTACACCTTC
.,TRBJ2-5,TRBV6-5,TRBD1,CASRGTGARQETQYF,TGTGCCAGCCGGGGGACAGGTGCACGGCAAGAGACCCAGTACTTC
few,TRBJ1-1,TRBV19,.,CASRLQGNTEAFF,TGTGCCAGTAGACTTCAGGGGAACACTGAAGCTTTCTTT
.,TRBJ1-1,TRBV30,TRBD1,CAWASTGEDTEAFF,TGTGCCTGGGCTTCCACAGGGGAAGATACTGAAGCTTTCTTT